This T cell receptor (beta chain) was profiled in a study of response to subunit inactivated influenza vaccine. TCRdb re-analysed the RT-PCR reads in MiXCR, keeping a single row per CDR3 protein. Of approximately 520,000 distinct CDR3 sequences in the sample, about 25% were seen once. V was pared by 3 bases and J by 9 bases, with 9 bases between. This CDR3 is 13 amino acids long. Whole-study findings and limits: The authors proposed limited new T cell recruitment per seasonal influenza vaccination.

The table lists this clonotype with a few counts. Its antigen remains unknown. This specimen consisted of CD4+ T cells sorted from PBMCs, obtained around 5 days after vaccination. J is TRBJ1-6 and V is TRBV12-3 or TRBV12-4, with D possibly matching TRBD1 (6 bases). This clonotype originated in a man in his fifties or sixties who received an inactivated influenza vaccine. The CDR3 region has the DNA TGTGCCAGCAGTTTCGCAGGGGCTTCACCCCTCCACTTT. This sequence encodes CASSFAGASPLHF.